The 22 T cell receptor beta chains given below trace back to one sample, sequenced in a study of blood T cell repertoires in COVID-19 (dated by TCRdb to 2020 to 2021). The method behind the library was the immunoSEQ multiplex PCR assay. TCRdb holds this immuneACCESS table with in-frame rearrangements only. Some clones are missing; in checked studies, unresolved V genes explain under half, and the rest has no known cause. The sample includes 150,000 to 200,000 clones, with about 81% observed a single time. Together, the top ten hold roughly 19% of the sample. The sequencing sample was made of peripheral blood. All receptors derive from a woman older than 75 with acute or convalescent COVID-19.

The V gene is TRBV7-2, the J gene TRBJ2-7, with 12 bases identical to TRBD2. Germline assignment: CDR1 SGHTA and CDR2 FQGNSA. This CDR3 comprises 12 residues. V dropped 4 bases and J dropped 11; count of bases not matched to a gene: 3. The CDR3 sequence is CASSWGLAGEYF. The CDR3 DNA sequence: TGTGCCAGCAGCTGGGGACTAGCGGGCGAGTACTTC.

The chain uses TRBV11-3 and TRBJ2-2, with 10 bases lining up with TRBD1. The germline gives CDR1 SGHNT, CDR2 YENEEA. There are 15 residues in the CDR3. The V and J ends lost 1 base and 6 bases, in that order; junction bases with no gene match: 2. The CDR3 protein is CASSLVGQGSGELFF. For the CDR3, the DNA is TGTGCCAGCAGCTTAGTGGGACAGGGGTCCGGGGAGCTGTTTTTT. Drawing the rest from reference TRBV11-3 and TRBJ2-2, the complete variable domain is EAGVVQSPRYKIIEKKQPVAFWCNPISGHNTLYWYLQNLGQGPELLIRYENEEAVDDSQLPKDRFSAERLKGVDSTLKIQPAELGDSAVYLCASSLVGQGSGELFFGEGSRLTVL.

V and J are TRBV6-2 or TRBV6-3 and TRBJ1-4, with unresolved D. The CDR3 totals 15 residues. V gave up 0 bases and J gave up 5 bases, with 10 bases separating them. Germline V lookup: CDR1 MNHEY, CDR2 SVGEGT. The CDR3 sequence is CASSYSAAANEKLFF. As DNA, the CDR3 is TGTGCCAGCAGTTACTCGGCGGCAGCGAATGAAAAACTGTTTTTT.

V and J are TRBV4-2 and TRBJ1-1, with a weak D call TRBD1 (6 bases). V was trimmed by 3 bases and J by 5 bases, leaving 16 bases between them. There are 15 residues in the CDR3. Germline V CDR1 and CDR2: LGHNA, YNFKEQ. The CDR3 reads CASSHPPGEGTEAFF. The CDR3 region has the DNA TGTGCCAGCAGCCACCCCCCAGGGGAAGGGACTGAAGCTTTCTTT.

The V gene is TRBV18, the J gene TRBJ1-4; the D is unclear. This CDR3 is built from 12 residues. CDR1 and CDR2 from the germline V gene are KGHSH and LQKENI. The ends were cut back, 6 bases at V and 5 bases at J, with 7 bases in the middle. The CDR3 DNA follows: TGTGCCAGCTCCGGTCCCAATGAAAAACTGTTTTTT. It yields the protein CASSGPNEKLFF.

CDR3: CASSPFPEGQGRFQPQHF. The CDR3 DNA follows: TGTGCCAGCTCACCATTTCCCGAGGGACAGGGGAGGTTTCAGCCCCAGCATTTT. The chain combines TRBV18 with TRBJ1-5; 10 positions agree with TRBD1. The CDR3 is 18 residues long. Germline CDR1 KGHSH, CDR2 LQKENI. V was pared by 2 bases and J by 6 bases, with 13 bases of the junction left unmatched.

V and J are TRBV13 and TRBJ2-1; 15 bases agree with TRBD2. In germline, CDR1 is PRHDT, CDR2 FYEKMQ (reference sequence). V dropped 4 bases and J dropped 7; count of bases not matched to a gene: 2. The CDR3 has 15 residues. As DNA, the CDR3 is TGTGCCAGCAGCTCAGGGACTAGCGGGAGGAATGAGCAGTTCTTC. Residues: CASSSGTSGRNEQFF.

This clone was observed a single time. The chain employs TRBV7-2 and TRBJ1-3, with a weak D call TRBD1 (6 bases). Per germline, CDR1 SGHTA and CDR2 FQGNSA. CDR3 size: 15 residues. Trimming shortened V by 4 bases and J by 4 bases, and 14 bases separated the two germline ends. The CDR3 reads CASSSWTTGGNTIYF. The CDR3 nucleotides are TGTGCCAGCAGCTCCTGGACAACAGGGGGAAACACCATATATTTT.

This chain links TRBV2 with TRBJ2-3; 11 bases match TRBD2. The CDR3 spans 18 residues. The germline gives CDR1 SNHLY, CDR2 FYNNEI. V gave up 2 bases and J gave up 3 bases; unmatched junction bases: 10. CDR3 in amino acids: CASSEPHPLAGATDTQYF. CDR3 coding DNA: TGTGCCAGCAGTGAACCCCACCCACTAGCGGGGGCGACAGATACGCAGTATTTT.

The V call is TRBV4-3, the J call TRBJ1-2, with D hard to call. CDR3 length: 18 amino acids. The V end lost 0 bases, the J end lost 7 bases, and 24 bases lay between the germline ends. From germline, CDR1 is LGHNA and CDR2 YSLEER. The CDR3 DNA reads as TGCGCCAGCAGCCAAGAGGTACCCACAGAAGTGTGGTTTGGTGGCTACACCTTC. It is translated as CASSQEVPTEVWFGGYTF.

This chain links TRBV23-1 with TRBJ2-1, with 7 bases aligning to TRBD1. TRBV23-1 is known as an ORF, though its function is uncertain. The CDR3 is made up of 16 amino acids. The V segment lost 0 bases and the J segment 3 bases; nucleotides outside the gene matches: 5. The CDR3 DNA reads TGCGCCAGCAGTCAATCTTGCAGGGGGAACTACAATGAGCAGTTCTTC. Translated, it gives CASSQSCRGNYNEQFF.

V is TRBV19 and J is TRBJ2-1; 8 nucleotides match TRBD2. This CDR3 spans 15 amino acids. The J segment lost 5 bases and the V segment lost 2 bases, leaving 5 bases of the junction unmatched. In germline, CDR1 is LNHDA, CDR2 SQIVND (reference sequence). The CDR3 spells CASSISGRIDNEQFF. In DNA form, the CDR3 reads TGTGCCAGTAGTATAAGCGGGAGAATCGACAATGAGCAGTTCTTC. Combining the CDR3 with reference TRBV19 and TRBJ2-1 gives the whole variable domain DGGITQSPKYLFRKEGQNVTLSCEQNLNHDAMYWYRQDPGQGLRLIYYSQIVNDFQKGDIAEGYSVSREKKESFPLTVTSAQKNPTAFYLCASSISGRIDNEQFFGPGTRLTVL.

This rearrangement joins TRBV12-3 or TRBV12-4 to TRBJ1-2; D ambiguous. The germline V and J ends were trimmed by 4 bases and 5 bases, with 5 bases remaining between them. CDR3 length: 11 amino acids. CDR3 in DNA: TGTGCCAGCAGTTCCAGGTATGGCTACACCTTC. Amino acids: CASSSRYGYTF.

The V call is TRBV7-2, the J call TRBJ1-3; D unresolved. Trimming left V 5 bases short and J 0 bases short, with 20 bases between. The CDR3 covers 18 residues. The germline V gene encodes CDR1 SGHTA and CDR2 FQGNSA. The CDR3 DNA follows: TGTGCCAGCAGCCCCTTAGGCGGAGCTTTCAGCTCTGGAAACACCATATATTTT. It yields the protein CASSPLGGAFSSGNTIYF.

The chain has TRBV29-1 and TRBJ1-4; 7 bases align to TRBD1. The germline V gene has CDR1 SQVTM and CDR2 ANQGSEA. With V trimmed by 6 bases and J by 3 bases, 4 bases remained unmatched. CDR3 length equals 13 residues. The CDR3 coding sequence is TGCAGCGTGCCAGGGGGTCCTAATGAAAAACTGTTTTTT. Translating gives CSVPGGPNEKLFF.

CDR3 in amino acids: CATKGVVGEKLFF. In DNA form, the CDR3 reads TGTGCCACTAAAGGGGTTGTCGGTGAAAAACTGTTTTTT. V gene TRBV12-3 or TRBV12-4 combines with J gene TRBJ1-4, with D maybe TRBD1 (5 bases). The CDR3 is 13 residues long. Trimming removed 10 bases from V and 7 bases from J, with 16 bases in between.

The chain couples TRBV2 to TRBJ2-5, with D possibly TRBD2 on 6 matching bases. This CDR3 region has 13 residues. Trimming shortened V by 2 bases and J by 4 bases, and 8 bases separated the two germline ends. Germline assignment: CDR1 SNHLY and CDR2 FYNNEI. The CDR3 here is CASSEPGGETQYF. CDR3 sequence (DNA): TGTGCCAGCAGTGAACCCGGGGGAGAGACCCAGTACTTC.

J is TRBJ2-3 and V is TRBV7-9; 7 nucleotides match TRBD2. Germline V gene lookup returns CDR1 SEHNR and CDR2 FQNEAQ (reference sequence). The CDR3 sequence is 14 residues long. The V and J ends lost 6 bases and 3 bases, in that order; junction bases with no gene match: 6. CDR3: CASRPGLSTDTQYF. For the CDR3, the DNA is TGTGCCAGCAGGCCGGGACTATCTACAGATACGCAGTATTTT.

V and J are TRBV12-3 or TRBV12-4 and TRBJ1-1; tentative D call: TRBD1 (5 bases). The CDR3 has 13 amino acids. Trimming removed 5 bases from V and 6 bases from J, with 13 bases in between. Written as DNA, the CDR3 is TGTGCCAGCAGTATTCTCAGGGTTGCTGAAGCTTTCTTT. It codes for CASSILRVAEAFF.

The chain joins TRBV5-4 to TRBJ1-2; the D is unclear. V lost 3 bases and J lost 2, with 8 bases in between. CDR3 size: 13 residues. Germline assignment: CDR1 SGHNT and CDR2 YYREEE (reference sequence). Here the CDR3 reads CASSSDGNYGYTF. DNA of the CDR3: TGTGCCAGCAGCTCAGACGGGAACTATGGCTACACCTTC.

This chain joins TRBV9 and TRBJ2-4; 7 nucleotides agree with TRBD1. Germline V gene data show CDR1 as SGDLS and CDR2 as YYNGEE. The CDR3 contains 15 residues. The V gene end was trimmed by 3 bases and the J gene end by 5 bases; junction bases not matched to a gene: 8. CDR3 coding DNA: TGTGCCAGCAGCGCAGACCGACAGGGACAAAACATTCAGTACTTC. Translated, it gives CASSADRQGQNIQYF.

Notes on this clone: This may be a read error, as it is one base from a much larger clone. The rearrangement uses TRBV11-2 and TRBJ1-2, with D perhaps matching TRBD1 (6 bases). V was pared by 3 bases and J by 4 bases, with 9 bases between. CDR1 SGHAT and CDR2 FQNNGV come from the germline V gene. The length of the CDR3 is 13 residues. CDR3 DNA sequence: TGTGCCAGCAGCTTCGGACAGTTCTATGGCTACACCTTC. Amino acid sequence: CASSFGQFYGYTF.